One sample yielded the 21 T cell receptor beta chains listed below, sequenced in a study of OX40 agonist ivuxolimab in advanced cancers. The table came from immunoSEQ multiplex PCR; TCRdb's copy has only in-frame clones and leaves some out. The table records around 79,000 clones, around 90% of them present only once. The source material was CD4+ or CD8+ T cells sorted from blood, sampled in a trial of the OX40 agonist ivuxolimab. These receptors came from an adult with an advanced solid tumor such as melanoma, head and neck, liver or kidney cancer.

This clone appeared a few times. The J gene is TRBJ2-2, the V gene TRBV11-2; tentatively, D is TRBD2 (7 bases). Looked up from germline, CDR1 is SGHAT and CDR2 is FQNNGV. Trimming removed 3 bases at V and 7 bases at J, with 21 bases between. This CDR3 contains 17 residues. The CDR3, as DNA: TGTGCCAGCAGCTTTCAAGCGGGACGGCGAGGGGGCGGGGAGCTGTTTTTT. Translation gives CASSFQAGRRGGGELFF.

The chain recombines TRBV6-4 with TRBJ2-3, with 7 bases identical to TRBD1. Germline CDR1 reads MRHNA; CDR2 reads SNTAGT. This CDR3 is 14 amino acids long. J was trimmed by 12 bases and V by 2 bases; bases with no gene match: 11. In DNA, the CDR3 is TGTGCCAGCAGTGACGATAGGGGGCCCGGACGACAGTATTTT. Its protein is CASSDDRGPGRQYF.

The chain carries TRBV19 and TRBJ2-3; 9 bases map to TRBD1. After removal of 4 bases from V and 1 base from J, the junction contained 6 bases not matched to a gene. Germline V gene lookup returns CDR1 LNHDA and CDR2 SQIVND (reference sequence). The CDR3 totals 16 residues. In nucleotides, the CDR3 is TGTGCCAGTAGTACATCCGGGACAGGGCGCACAGATACGCAGTATTTT. As protein: CASSTSGTGRTDTQYF.

V usage is TRBV28 and J usage is TRBJ2-1, with D perhaps TRBD2 (5 bases). Germline V gene lookup returns CDR1 MDHEN and CDR2 SYDVKM. The CDR3 contains 16 residues. The V end was cut by 4 bases, the J end by 9 bases, with 22 bases between. The CDR3 bases are TGTGCCAGCAGTTCAGGACTCATTGTCGGCCAAGGTGAGCAGTTCTTC. It translates to CASSSGLIVGQGEQFF.

The chain is built from TRBV29-1 and TRBJ2-3; no definite D call. The CDR3 contains 15 residues. CDR1 is SQVTM and CDR2 is ANQGSEA in the germline V gene. V was pared by 0 bases and J by 3 bases, with 13 bases between. The CDR3 sequence: CSVEDYLYSTDTQYF. The CDR3, as DNA: TGCAGCGTTGAAGATTATCTTTATTCGACAGATACGCAGTATTTT.

The chain employs TRBV7-2 and TRBJ1-5; D uncertain. CDR3 length: 16 amino acids. From germline, CDR1 is SGHTA and CDR2 FQGNSA. Trimming pared 2 bases from V and 1 base from J, leaving 12 bases between. CDR3 region: CASSLNGIPSNQPQHF. CDR3 in DNA: TGTGCCAGCAGCTTAAACGGGATTCCAAGCAATCAGCCCCAGCATTTT.

This chain links TRBV5-4 with TRBJ2-2; tentative D call: TRBD1 (6 bases). Germline loops: CDR1 SGHNT, CDR2 YYREEE (reference sequence). The CDR3 spans 14 residues. Trimming removed 9 bases at V and 7 bases at J, with 19 bases between. This CDR3 is CATGEGGVGGELFF. CDR3 in DNA: TGTGCCACAGGAGAAGGGGGAGTCGGCGGGGAGCTGTTTTTT. The whole variable domain, remainder taken from reference TRBV5-4 and TRBJ2-2, is ETGVTQSPTHLIKTRGQQVTLRCSSQSGHNTVSWYQQALGQGPQFIFQYYREEENGRGNFPPRFSGLQFPNYSSELNVNALELDDSALYLCATGEGGVGGELFFGEGSRLTVL.

This clone was counted only a few times. The chain recombines TRBV11-2 with TRBJ1-2, with D maybe TRBD1 (5 bases). CDR3 length: 14 residues. The V gene's germline CDR1 is SGHAT and CDR2 FQNNGV. Trimming shortened V by 4 bases and J by 13 bases, and 22 bases separated the two germline ends. This CDR3 is CASSSPGTAIYSTF. CDR3 coding DNA: TGTGCCAGCAGCTCTCCCGGGACGGCTATTTATTCCACCTTC.

The rearrangement links TRBV11-2 to TRBJ2-5; D may correspond to TRBD1 or TRBD2 (5 bases each). The length of the CDR3 is 15 residues. CDR1 and CDR2 from the germline V gene are SGHAT and FQNNGV. Trimming took 2 bases from V and 7 from J, leaving 17 bases between them. CDR3 bases: TGTGCCAGCAGCTTAATAACAGCCCCTGGGGGGACCCAGTACTTC. Its protein product is CASSLITAPGGTQYF. Full variable domain (remainder filled in from reference TRBV11-2 and TRBJ2-5): EAGVAQSPRYKIIEKRQSVAFWCNPISGHATLYWYQQILGQGPKLLIQFQNNGVVDDSQLPKDRFSAERLKGVDSTLKIQPAKLEDSAVYLCASSLITAPGGTQYFGPGTRLLVL.

The genes are TRBV10-1 and TRBJ1-1, with 10 positions matching TRBD1. The CDR3 totals 14 residues. With V trimmed by 5 bases and J by 6 bases, 6 bases remained unmatched. Germline-derived CDR1 and CDR2 are WNHNN and SYGVQD (reference sequence). CDR3 sequence reads: CASSSGQGRAEAFF. CDR3 nucleotide sequence: TGCGCCAGCAGTTCGGGACAGGGGAGGGCTGAAGCTTTCTTT.

This clone appeared a single time. The chain uses TRBV6-1 and TRBJ1-4; perhaps TRBD1 as D (6 bases). The CDR3 extends over 17 amino acids. CDR1 is MNHNS and CDR2 is SASEGT in the germline V gene. V was shortened by 3 bases and J by 8 bases, with 22 bases between the two germline ends. The CDR3 sequence: CASSERSRPTRGEKLFF. DNA of the CDR3: TGTGCCAGCAGTGAGCGAAGTCGTCCGACAAGGGGGGAAAAACTGTTTTTT.

This clone showed up just once. The chain couples TRBV19 to TRBJ1-4; D is possibly TRBD1 (5 bases). The CDR3 runs 14 residues. The V and J ends lost 7 bases and 5 bases respectively, with 14 bases between them. Germline lookup yields CDR1 LNHDA and CDR2 SQIVND (reference sequence). CDR3 DNA sequence: TGTGCCAGTACCGGCGGGACCTTAAATGAAAAACTGTTTTTT. Its protein product is CASTGGTLNEKLFF.

The genes are TRBV7-2 and TRBJ1-5, with D uncertain. This CDR3 region has 13 residues. V lost 4 bases and J lost 5, with 9 bases in between. The germline gives CDR1 SGHTA, CDR2 FQGNSA. CDR3 amino acids: CASSSRPDQPQHF. CDR3 DNA: TGTGCCAGCAGCTCCCGCCCCGATCAGCCCCAGCATTTT.

This clone was seen a handful of times. The J gene is TRBJ2-2, the V gene TRBV7-2; 7 bases align to TRBD2. CDR1 and CDR2 (germline): SGHTA, FQGNSA. The junction had 8 bases not matched to a gene; V was cut back by 1 base and J by 6 bases. This CDR3 has 16 amino acids. Here the CDR3 reads CASSLGGTTWSGELFF. CDR3 in DNA: TGTGCCAGCAGCTTAGGGGGGACTACTTGGTCCGGGGAGCTGTTTTTT.

CDR3 sequence: CASSLYNEQFF. Here the CDR3 DNA reads TGTGCCAGCAGTTTGTACAATGAGCAGTTCTTC. V is TRBV28 and J is TRBJ2-1, with D unresolved. Germline CDR1 is MDHEN and CDR2 is SYDVKM. This CDR3 has 11 residues. Trimming took off 3 bases at V and 4 bases at J, with 1 base between the two ends.

V gene TRBV28 combines with J gene TRBJ2-7; the match to TRBD2 covers 10 bases. V trimming: 6 bases; J trimming: 4 bases; junction bases outside the gene matches: 9. The CDR3 has 15 residues. Looked up from germline, CDR1 is MDHEN and CDR2 is SYDVKM. CDR3 bases: TGTGCCAGCAGGGCGCCTAGCGGGAGTGGGTACGAGCAGTACTTC. Translating gives CASRAPSGSGYEQYF.

The chain links TRBV5-1 to TRBJ2-7; 13 bases map to TRBD2. CDR3 length: 16 amino acids. Unmatched junction bases numbered 9, after V lost 4 bases and J lost 5 bases. Germline V gives CDR1 SGHRS, CDR2 YFSETQ. For the CDR3, the DNA is TGCGCCAGCAGCACTGGACTAGCGGGAGTAATAGACGAGCAGTACTTC. This sequence encodes CASSTGLAGVIDEQYF.

The CDR3 reads CSVGEGSSYEQYF. CDR3 in DNA: TGCAGCGTTGGGGAGGGAAGCTCCTACGAGCAGTACTTC. The V call is TRBV29-1, the J call TRBJ2-7; 7 bases agree with TRBD2. Unmatched junction bases numbered 3, after V lost 4 bases and J lost 0 bases. CDR1 and CDR2 from the germline V gene are SQVTM and ANQGSEA. The CDR3 has 13 amino acids.

This clone was observed a single time. This chain connects TRBV29-1 to TRBJ2-3; a weak D match, TRBD2 (6 bases). Germline V gene lookup returns CDR1 SQVTM and CDR2 ANQGSEA. The CDR3 length is 13 residues. Trimming pared 4 bases from V and 0 bases from J, leaving 8 bases between. Here the CDR3 reads CSVVGTSTDTQYF. In DNA, the CDR3 is TGCAGCGTTGTGGGGACTAGCACAGATACGCAGTATTTT.

The chain uses TRBV5-1 and TRBJ1-1; D not certain. Deletions cut 0 bases from V and 2 bases from J, with 14 bases between. Germline values: CDR1 SGHRS, CDR2 YFSETQ. The CDR3 is 16 amino acids. The CDR3 protein is CASSLGYEVRNTEAFF. In DNA, the CDR3 is TGCGCCAGCAGCTTGGGGTATGAAGTACGAAACACTGAAGCTTTCTTT. Based on the CDR3 plus reference TRBV5-1 and TRBJ1-1, the full variable domain is KAGVTQTPRYLIKTRGQQVTLSCSPISGHRSVSWYQQTPGQGLQFLFEYFSETQRNKGNFPGRFSGRQFSNSRSEMNVSTLELGDSALYLCASSLGYEVRNTEAFFGQGTRLTVV.

The rearrangement uses TRBV9 and TRBJ2-6; D uncertain. Germline V gene sequence: CDR1 SGDLS, CDR2 YYNGEE. This CDR3 is built from 16 residues. The V end was cut by 0 bases, the J end by 0 bases, with 7 bases between. Here the CDR3 DNA reads TGTGCCAGCAGCGTAGGATGGTCCTCTGGGGCCAACGTCCTGACTTTC. It specifies CASSVGWSSGANVLTF.